These 6 T cell receptor beta chains came from one sample sequenced in a study of blood T cell repertoires in COVID-19. Generated by immunoSEQ multiplex PCR, the TCRdb table keeps only in-frame clones and is missing some. The sample carries over 200,000 clones, approximately 80% recorded once. The source material was PBMCs or T cells enriched from blood (not recorded which). The receptors stem from a man aged 60 to 69 who had recovered from COVID-19.

The gene calls are TRBV27 and TRBJ1-1; D unclear. Trimming pared 7 bases from V and 4 bases from J, leaving 13 bases between. The CDR3 totals 13 residues. Germline CDR1 MNHEY, CDR2 SMNVEV (reference sequence). The CDR3 region has the DNA TGTGCCAGCAAATCCCAGGCACTCACTGAAGCTTTCTTT. Its translation is CASKSQALTEAFF.

V gene TRBV19 combines with J gene TRBJ2-7, with D hard to call. V lost 3 bases and J lost 2, with 11 bases in between. Germline assignment: CDR1 LNHDA and CDR2 SQIVND (reference sequence). CDR3 length: 14 amino acids. CDR3 DNA: TGTGCCAGTAGTATCAACCCCTCAGCCTACGAGCAGTACTTC. Amino acids: CASSINPSAYEQYF.

The rearrangement uses TRBV7-2 and TRBJ2-3; 7 bases agree with TRBD2. V trimming: 2 bases; J trimming: 4 bases; junction bases outside the gene matches: 3. The CDR3 length is 14 residues. Germline values: CDR1 SGHTA, CDR2 FQGNSA. The CDR3 sequence is CASSLSAGPDTQYF. CDR3 in DNA: TGTGCCAGCAGCTTATCAGCGGGACCAGATACGCAGTATTTT.

CDR3 bases: TGTGCCAGCAGTGCGAGTAGCAGGGCTGGGAACACTGAAGCTTTCTTT. Translated, it gives CASSASSRAGNTEAFF. The chain recombines TRBV2 with TRBJ1-1; possibly TRBD1 for D (5 bases). This CDR3 spans 16 amino acids. The germline V gene encodes CDR1 SNHLY and CDR2 FYNNEI. Trimming pared 4 bases from V and 1 base from J, leaving 16 bases between.

The chain joins TRBV7-2 to TRBJ2-1, with D maybe TRBD1 (6 bases). V was trimmed by 4 bases and J by 0 bases, leaving 13 bases between them. Germline CDR1 is SGHTA and CDR2 is FQGNSA. This CDR3 region has 16 residues. The CDR3 spells CASSWTGTPSYNEQFF. DNA of the CDR3: TGTGCCAGCAGCTGGACCGGGACACCCTCCTACAATGAGCAGTTCTTC.

The gene calls are TRBV14 and TRBJ1-2; maybe TRBD1 (6 bases). CDR3 length: 16 amino acids. Germline V gene lookup returns CDR1 SGHDN and CDR2 FVKESK. V was cut by 1 base and J by 0 bases, with 12 bases left in between. The chain's CDR3 is CASSQGRDIANYGYTF. The CDR3, as DNA: TGTGCCAGCAGCCAAGGCCGGGACATTGCTAACTATGGCTACACCTTC.